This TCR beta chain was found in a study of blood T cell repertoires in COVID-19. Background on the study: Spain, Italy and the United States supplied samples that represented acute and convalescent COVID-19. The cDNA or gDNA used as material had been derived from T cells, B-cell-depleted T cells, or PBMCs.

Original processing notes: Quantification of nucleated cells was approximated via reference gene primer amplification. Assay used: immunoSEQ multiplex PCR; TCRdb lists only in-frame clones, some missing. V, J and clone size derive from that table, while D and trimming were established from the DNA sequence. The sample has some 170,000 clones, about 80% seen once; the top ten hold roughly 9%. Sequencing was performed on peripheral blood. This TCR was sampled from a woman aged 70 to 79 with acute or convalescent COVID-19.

CDR3 in amino acids: CASSYGWAGDSNQPQHF. In nucleotides, the CDR3 is TGTGCCAGCAGTTACGGATGGGCAGGCGATAGCAATCAGCCCCAGCATTTT. This chain connects TRBV6-2 or TRBV6-3 to TRBJ1-5, with no clear D. Trimming left V 2 bases short and J 0 bases short, with 14 bases between. Germline CDR1 and CDR2: MNHEY and SVGEGT. The CDR3 has 17 residues.